The 5 T cell receptor beta chains presented below share a single source sample, sequenced in a study of Ad26.COV2.S vaccination and SARS-CoV-2 variants. The assay was immunoSEQ multiplex PCR, and TCRdb's table has in-frame clones only and misses some. The sample carries nearly 400,000 clones, about 88% recorded once. Treatment specified: about 20 received Ad26.COV2.S at low or high dose, single or two shots; several received placebo; per-sample allocation not given. Day 63 after the first vaccine or placebo injection was the time point for sampling. The specimen was peripheral blood, collected in a trial of Ad26.COV2.S vaccine versus placebo. These receptors all come from a person between 18 and 65 years old who received the Ad26.COV2.S COVID-19 vaccine or a placebo.

This chain joins TRBV19 and TRBJ2-2; TRBD2 matches at 12 bases. CDR1 and CDR2 from the germline V gene are LNHDA and SQIVND (reference sequence). This CDR3 has 15 amino acids. Unmatched junction bases numbered 0, after V lost 4 bases and J lost 3 bases. CDR3 nucleotides: TGTGCCAGTAGTAGACTAGCGGGAGACACCGGGGAGCTGTTTTTT. This encodes CASSRLAGDTGELFF.

The chain joins TRBV10-3 to TRBJ1-1; maybe TRBD1 (5 bases). Germline V gene sequence: CDR1 ENHRY, CDR2 SYGVKD. V lost 2 bases and J lost 5, with 9 bases in between. The CDR3 consists of 13 residues. In DNA, the CDR3 is TGTGCCATCAGTGAGGGGGCGCAGACTGAAGCTTTCTTT. It encodes CAISEGAQTEAFF.

The genes are TRBV30 and TRBJ1-6; maybe TRBD1 (5 bases). This CDR3 spans 14 amino acids. Deletions cut 2 bases from V and 10 bases from J, with 15 bases between. Germline assignment: CDR1 GTSNPN and CDR2 SVGIG (reference sequence). The DNA for the CDR3 is TGTGCCTGGAGTTTTACAGGCCGGGGATCACCCCTCCACTTT. Translating gives CAWSFTGRGSPLHF.

The chain combines TRBV24-1 with TRBJ2-1; 8 bases fit TRBD2. The V gene end was trimmed by 2 bases and the J gene end by 6 bases; junction bases not matched to a gene: 11. Looked up from germline, CDR1 is KGHDR and CDR2 is SFDVKD. The CDR3 runs 17 residues. The DNA for the CDR3 is TGTGCCACCAGTGATTGGGCTAGCGGGCCCGACGGCAATGAGCAGTTCTTC. Translating gives CATSDWASGPDGNEQFF.

The V call is TRBV5-5, the J call TRBJ1-1; unclear D gene. The CDR3 has 12 residues. Germline V CDR1 and CDR2: SGHKS, YYEKEE (reference sequence). The V gene lost 0 bases and the J gene lost 7 bases, with 7 bases spanning the gap. The DNA of the CDR3 is TGTGCCAGCAGCTTGGAAGACCGTGAAGCTTTCTTT. Its protein product is CASSLEDREAFF. Full variable domain (outside the CDR3, taken from reference TRBV5-5 and TRBJ1-1): DAGVTQSPTHLIKTRGQQVTLRCSPISGHKSVSWYQQVLGQGPQFIFQYYEKEERGRGNFPDRFSARQFPNYSSELNVNALLLGDSALYLCASSLEDREAFFGQGTRLTVV.